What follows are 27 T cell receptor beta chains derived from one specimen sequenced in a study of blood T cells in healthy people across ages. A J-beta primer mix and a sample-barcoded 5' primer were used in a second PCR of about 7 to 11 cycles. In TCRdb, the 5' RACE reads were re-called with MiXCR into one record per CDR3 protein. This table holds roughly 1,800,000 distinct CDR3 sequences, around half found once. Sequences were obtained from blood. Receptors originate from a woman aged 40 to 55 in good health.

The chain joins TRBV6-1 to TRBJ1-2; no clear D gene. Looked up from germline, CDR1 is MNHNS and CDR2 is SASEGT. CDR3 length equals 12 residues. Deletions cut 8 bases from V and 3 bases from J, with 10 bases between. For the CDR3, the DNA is TGTGCCAGCTGGAACGTGTACTATGGCTACACCTTC. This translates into CASWNVYYGYTF.

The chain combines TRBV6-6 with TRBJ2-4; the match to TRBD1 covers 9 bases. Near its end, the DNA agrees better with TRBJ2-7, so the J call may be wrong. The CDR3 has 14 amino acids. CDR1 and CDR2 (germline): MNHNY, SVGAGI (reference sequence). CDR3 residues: CASSVRDRALEQYF. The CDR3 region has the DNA TGTGCCAGCAGTGTACGGGACAGGGCCCTCGAGCAGTACTTC.

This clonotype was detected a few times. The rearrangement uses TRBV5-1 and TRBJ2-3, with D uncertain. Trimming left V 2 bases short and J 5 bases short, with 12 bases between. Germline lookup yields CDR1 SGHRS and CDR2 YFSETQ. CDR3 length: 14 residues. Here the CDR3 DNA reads TGCGCCAGCAGCTTTCCCGGTTGGGGAGATACGCAGTATTTT. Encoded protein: CASSFPGWGDTQYF.

CDR3 sequence: CASSFRELKNIQYF. The DNA for the CDR3 is TGTGCCAGCAGTTTTAGGGAGCTTAAAAACATTCAGTACTTC. The chain couples TRBV12-3 or TRBV12-4 to TRBJ2-4, with TRBD2 as a possible D gene (5 bases). V was cut by 3 bases and J by 4 bases, with 10 bases left in between. The CDR3 totals 14 residues.

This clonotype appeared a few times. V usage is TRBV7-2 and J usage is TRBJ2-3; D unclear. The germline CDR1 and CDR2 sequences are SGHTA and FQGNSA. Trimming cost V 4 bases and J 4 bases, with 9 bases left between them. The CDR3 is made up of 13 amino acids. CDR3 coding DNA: TGTGCCAGCAGCTCCCGTATCGCAGATACGCAGTATTTT. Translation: CASSSRIADTQYF.

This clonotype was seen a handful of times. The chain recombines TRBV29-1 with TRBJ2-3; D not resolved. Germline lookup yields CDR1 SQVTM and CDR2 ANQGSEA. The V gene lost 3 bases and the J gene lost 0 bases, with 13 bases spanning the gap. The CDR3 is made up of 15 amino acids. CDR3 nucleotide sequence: TGCAGCGTTGAGTTTTGGATAACTAGCACAGATACGCAGTATTTT. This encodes CSVEFWITSTDTQYF.

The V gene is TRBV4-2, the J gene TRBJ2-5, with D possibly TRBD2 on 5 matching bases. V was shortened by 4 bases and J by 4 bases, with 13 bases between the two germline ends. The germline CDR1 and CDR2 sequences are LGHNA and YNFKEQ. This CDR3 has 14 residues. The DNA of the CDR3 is TGTGCCAGCAGCCCAACACTCGCGGGAGAGACCCAGTACTTC. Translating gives CASSPTLAGETQYF.

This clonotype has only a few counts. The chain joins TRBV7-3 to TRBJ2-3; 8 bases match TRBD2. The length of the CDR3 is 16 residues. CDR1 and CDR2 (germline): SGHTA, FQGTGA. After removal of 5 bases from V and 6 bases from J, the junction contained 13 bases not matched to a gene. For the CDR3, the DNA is TGTGCCAGCAGCCAGCGACCAAGCGGGGGATTGGATACGCAGTATTTT. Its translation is CASSQRPSGGLDTQYF.

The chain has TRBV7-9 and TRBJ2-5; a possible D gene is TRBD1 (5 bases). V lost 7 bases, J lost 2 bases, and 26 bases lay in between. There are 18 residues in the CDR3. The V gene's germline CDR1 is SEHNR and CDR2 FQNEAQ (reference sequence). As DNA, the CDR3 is TGTGCCAGCACTCCCGGCTGGCAGGGTATTCGTGTACAAGAGACCCAGTACTTC. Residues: CASTPGWQGIRVQETQYF.

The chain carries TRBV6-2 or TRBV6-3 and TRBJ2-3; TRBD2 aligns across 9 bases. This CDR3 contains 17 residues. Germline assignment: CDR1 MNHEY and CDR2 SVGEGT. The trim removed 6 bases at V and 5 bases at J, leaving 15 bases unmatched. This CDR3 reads CASSARILAGRLDTQYF. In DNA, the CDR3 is TGTGCCAGCAGCGCCAGGATCCTAGCGGGGAGGTTAGATACGCAGTATTTT.

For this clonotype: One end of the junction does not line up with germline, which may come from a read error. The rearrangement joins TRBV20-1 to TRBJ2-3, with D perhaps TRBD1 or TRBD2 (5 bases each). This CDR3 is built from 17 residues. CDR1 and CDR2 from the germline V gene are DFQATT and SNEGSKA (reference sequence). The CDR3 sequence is CSARDLSFRVRTDTRYF. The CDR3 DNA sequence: TGCAGTGCCAGGGACCTCAGTTTTAGGGTTAGAACAGATACGCGGTATTTT.

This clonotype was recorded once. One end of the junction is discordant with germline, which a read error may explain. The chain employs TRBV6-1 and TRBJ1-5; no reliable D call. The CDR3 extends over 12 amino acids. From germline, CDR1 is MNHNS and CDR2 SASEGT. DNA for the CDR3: TGTGTCAGCAACCGGGATGGGCAGCCCCAGCATTTT. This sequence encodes CVSNRDGQPQHF.

The CDR3 DNA sequence: TGTGCCAGCAGTTTAAGGCGGCAGGGGGCTCCCTACGAGCAGTACTTC. The encoded protein is CASSLRRQGAPYEQYF. The chain has TRBV12-3 or TRBV12-4 and TRBJ2-7; 8 bases match TRBD1. CDR3 length equals 16 residues. The ends lost 2 bases at V and 2 bases at J; junction bases unmatched: 8.

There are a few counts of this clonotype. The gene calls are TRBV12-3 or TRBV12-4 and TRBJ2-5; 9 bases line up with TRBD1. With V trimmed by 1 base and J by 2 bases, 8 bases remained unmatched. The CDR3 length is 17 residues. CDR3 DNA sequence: TGTGCCAGCAGTTTAGGCCCCGAACAGGGGGCACAAGAGACCCAGTACTTC. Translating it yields CASSLGPEQGAQETQYF.

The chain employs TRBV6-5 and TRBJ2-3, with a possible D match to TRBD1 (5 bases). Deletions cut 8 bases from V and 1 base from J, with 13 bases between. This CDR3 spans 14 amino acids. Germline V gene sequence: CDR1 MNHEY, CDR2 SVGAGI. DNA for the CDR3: TGTGCCAGCGGTAGGGGCAAGGGCACAGATACGCAGTATTTT. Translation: CASGRGKGTDTQYF.

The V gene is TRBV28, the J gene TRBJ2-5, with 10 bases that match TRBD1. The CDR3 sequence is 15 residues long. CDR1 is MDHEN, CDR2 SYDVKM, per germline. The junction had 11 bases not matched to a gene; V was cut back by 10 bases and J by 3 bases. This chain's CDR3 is CATIPRDRGKETQYF. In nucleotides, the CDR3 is TGTGCCACCATCCCCCGGGACAGGGGAAAAGAGACCCAGTACTTC. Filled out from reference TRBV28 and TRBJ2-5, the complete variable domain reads DVKVTQSSRYLVKRTGEKVFLECVQDMDHENMFWYRQDPGLGLRLIYFSYDVKMKEKGDIPEGYSVSREKKERFSLILESASTNQTSMYLCATIPRDRGKETQYFGPGTRLLVL.

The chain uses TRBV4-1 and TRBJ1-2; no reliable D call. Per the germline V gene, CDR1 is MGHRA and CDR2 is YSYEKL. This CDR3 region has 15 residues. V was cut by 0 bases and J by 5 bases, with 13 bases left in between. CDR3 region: CASSQEGSSGYGYTF. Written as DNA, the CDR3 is TGCGCCAGCAGCCAAGAGGGTAGTTCTGGGTATGGCTACACCTTC.

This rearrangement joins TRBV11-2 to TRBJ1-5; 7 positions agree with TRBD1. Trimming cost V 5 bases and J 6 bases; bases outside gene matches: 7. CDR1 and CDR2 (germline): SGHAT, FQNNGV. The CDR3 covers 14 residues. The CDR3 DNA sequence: TGTGCCAGCAGCGGCAACAGGGGTTCTCAGCCCCAGCATTTT. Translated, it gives CASSGNRGSQPQHF.

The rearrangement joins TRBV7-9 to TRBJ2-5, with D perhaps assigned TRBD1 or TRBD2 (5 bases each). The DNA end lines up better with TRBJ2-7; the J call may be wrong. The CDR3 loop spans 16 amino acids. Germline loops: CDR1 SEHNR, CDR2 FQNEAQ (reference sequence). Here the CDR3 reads CASSTRTGHSRNEQYF. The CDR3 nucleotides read TGTGCCAGCAGCACCCGGACGGGGCATTCGAGGAACGAGCAGTACTTC.

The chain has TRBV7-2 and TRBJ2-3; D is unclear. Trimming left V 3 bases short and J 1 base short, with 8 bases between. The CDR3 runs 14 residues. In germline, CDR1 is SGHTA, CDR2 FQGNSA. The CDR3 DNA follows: TGTGCCAGCAGCTTTGTCAGACGCACAGATACGCAGTATTTT. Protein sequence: CASSFVRRTDTQYF.

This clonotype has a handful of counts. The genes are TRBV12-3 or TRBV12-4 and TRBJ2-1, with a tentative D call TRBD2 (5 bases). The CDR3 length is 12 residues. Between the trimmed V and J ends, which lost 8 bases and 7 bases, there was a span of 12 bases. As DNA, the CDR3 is TGTGCCAGCCGGAGTCGGGGTAATGAGCAGTTCTTC. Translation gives CASRSRGNEQFF.

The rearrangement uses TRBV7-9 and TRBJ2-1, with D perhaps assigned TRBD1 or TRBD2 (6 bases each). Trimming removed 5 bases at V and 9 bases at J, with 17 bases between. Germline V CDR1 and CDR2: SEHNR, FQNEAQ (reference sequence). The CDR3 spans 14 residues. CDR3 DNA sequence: TGTGCCAGCAGCCTAGGTGGAGGGGGAGGTGAGCAGTTCTTC. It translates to CASSLGGGGGEQFF.

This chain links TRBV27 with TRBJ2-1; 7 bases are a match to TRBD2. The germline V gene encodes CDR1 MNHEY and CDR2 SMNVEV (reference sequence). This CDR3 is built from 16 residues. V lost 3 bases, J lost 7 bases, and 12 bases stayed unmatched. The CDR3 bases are TGTGCCAGCAGTTTTTGGCTCGGTGGGGGGGTGAATGAGCAGTTCTTC. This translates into CASSFWLGGGVNEQFF.

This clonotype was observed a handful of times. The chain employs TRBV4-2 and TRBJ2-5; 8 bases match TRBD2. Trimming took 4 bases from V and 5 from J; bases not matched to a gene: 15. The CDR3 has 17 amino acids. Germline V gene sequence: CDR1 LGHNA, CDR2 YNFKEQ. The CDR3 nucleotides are TGTGCCAGCAGCCCTACCCTGTCACGGGGGGGCAGGGAGACCCAGTACTTC. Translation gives CASSPTLSRGGRETQYF.

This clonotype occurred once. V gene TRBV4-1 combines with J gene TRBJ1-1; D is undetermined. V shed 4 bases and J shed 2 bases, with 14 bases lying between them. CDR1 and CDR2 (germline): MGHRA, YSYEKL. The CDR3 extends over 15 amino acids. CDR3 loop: CASSPHPGINTEAFF. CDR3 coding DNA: TGCGCCAGCAGCCCCCACCCGGGGATTAACACTGAAGCTTTCTTT.

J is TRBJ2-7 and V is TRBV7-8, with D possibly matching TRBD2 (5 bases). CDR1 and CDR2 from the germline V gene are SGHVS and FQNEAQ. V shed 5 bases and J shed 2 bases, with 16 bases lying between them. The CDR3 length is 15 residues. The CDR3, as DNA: TGTGCCAGCAGCCCTTCGAGGAGGCCCACCTACGAGCAGTACTTC. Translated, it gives CASSPSRRPTYEQYF.

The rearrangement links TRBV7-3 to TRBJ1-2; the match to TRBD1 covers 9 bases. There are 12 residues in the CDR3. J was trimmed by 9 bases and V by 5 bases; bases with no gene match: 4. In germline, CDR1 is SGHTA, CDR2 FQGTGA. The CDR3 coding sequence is TGTGCCAGCAGCCCCGGGACAGGGAGCTACACCTTC. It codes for CASSPGTGSYTF. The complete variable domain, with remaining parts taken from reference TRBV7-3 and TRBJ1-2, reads GAGVSQTPSNKVTEKGKYVELRCDPISGHTALYWYRQSLGQGPEFLIYFQGTGAADDSGLPNDRFFAVRPEGSVSTLKIQRTERGDSAVYLCASSPGTGSYTFGSGTRLTVV.